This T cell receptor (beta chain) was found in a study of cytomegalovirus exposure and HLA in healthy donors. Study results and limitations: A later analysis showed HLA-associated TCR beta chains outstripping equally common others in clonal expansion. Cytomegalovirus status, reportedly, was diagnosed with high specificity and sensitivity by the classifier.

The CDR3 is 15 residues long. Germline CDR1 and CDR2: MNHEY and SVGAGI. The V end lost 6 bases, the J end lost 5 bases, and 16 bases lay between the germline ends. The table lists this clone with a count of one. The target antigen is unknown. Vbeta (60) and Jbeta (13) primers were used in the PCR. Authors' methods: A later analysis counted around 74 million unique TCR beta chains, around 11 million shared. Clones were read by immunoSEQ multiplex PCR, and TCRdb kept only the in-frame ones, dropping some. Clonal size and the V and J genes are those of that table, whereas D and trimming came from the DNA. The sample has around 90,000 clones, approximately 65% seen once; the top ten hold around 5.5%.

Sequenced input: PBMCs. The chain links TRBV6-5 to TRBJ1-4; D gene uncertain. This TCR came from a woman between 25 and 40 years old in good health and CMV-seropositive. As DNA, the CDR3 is TGTGCCAGCAGGTACACCAGTTTCATGAATGAAAAACTGTTTTTT. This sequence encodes CASRYTSFMNEKLFF.